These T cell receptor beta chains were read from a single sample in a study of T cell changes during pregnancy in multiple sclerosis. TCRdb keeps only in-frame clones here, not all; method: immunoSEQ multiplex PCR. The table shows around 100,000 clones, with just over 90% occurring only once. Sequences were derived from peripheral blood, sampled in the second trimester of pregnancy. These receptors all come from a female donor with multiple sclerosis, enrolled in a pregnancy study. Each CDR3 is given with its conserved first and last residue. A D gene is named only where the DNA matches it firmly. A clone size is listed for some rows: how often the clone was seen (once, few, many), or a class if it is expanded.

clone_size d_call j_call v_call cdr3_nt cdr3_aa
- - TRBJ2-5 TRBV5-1 TGCGCCAGCAGCATGACAGGCTCTGGTCGGGTAGAGACCCAGTACTTC CASSMTGSGRVETQYF
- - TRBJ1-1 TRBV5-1 TGCGCCAGCAGCTTGGCAGGGGCTCTGAACACTGAAGCTTTCTTT CASSLAGALNTEAFF
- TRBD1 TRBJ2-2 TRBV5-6 TGTGCCAGCAGCCCCCTGGGGACAGGGGCCGGGGAGCTGTTTTTT CASSPLGTGAGELFF
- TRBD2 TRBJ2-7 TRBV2 TGTGCCAGCAGTGAAGTGGGACTAGCAAAAGACTACGAGCAGTACTTC CASSEVGLAKDYEQYF
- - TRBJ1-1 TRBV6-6 TGTGCCAGCAGTTACAAAGGTGGGGAGGCTGAAGCTTTCTTT CASSYKGGEAEAFF
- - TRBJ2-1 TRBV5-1 TGCGCCAGCAGCTTGGTCGGGAACTCCTACAATGAGCAGTTCTTC CASSLVGNSYNEQFF
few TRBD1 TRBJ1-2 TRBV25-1 TGTGCCAGCAGCCCCGTCGACAGGGAGAGTGGCTACACCTTC CASSPVDRESGYTF
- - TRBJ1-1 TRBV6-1 TGTGCCAGCAGTGCCCTTCCAGTGAACACTGAAGCTTTCTTT CASSALPVNTEAFF
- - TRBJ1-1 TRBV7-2 TGTGCCAGCAGCTTGCGGAATATGAACACTGAAGCTTTCTTT CASSLRNMNTEAFF
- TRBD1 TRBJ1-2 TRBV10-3 TGTGCCATCAGCGATGGGGACAGACAAATCTTC CAISDGDRQIF
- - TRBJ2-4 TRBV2 TGTGCCAGCAGCGGAAAATCGGGTCGGGAAAACATTCAGTACTTC CASSGKSGRENIQYF
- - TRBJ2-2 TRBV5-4 TGTGCCAGCAACCGGGAGAACACCGGGGAGCTGTTTTTT CASNRENTGELFF
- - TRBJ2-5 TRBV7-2 TGTGCCAGCAGCTTAGAGGCAGGGGCGGGTAAGACCCAGTACTTC CASSLEAGAGKTQYF
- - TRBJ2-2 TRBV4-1 TGCGCCAGCAGCCAAGCAGGGTACACCGGGGAGCTGTTTTTT CASSQAGYTGELFF
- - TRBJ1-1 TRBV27 TGTGCCGTGGAGGGGAGGGGACGAACTGAAGCTTTCTTT CAVEGRGRTEAFF
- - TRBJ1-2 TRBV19 TGTGCCAGTAGGGTTCGGGGAGGATACACCTTC CASRVRGGYTF
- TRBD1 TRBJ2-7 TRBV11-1 TGTGCCAGCAGCCGAGGGACAGGGGGCGGCGAGCAGTACTTC CASSRGTGGGEQYF
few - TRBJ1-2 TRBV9 TGTGCCAGCAGCGTAGCGTCAGCGGGGGGCTATGGCTACACCTTC CASSVASAGGYGYTF
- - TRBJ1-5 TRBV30 TGTGCCTGGAGCGGGAGATTTACTACGGGCAATCAGCCCCAGCATTTT CAWSGRFTTGNQPQHF
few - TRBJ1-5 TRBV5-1 TGCGCCAGCAGCTTAGGAGGGGAGAATCAGCCCCAGCATTTT CASSLGGENQPQHF
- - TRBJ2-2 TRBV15 TGTGCCACCAGCAATTCCCTGAACACCGGGGAGCTGTTTTTT CATSNSLNTGELFF
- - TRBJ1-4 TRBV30 TGTGCCTGGCGCACGGGGGGGGACGGAAAACTGTTTTTT CAWRTGGDGKLFF
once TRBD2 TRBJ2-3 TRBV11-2 TGTGCCAGCAGCTTAAACGCGGGAGCTGGAGATACGCAGTATTTT CASSLNAGAGDTQYF
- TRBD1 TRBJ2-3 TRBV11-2 TGTGCCAGCAGCTTTGGGACAGGTACCACAGATACGCAGTATTTT CASSFGTGTTDTQYF
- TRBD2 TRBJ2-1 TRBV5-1 TGCGCCAGCAGTCCCGGACTAGCGGGACCTCCTGGTGAGCAGTTCTTC CASSPGLAGPPGEQFF
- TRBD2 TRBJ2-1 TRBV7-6 TGTGCCAGCAGCTCCAGGAGCGGGGGGGCCGATCCCTCCTACAATGAGCAGTTCTTC CASSSRSGGADPSYNEQFF
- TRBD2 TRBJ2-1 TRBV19 TGTGCAACCGGGCGTCGGGAGGGCCCTCCCCCAACCTACAATGAGCAGTTCTTC CATGRREGPPPTYNEQFF
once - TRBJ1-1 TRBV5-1 TGCGCCAGCAGCTTTCGGGTGGACTCTGAAGCTTTCTTT CASSFRVDSEAFF
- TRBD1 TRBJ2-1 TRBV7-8 TGTGCCAGCAGCGCTCGGGACAGGGCGAATGAGCAGTTCTTC CASSARDRANEQFF
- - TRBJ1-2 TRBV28 TGTGCCAGCAGTCGAGCGGGAGTTTCGGGCTACACCTTC CASSRAGVSGYTF
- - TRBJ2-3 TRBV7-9 TGTGCCAGCAGCCCCCGAGGTCCGGATACGCAGTATTTT CASSPRGPDTQYF
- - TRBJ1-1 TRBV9 TGTGCCAGCAGCGCGGGGGGGGGCACTGAAGCTTTCTTT CASSAGGGTEAFF
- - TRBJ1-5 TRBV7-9 TGTGCCAGCGCTGGGCCAGGGGCAAATCAGCCCCAGCATTTT CASAGPGANQPQHF
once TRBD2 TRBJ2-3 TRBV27 TGTGCCAGCAGTTTTTGGCCTGGACTAGCGGGAGTGGTAGATACGCAGTATTTT CASSFWPGLAGVVDTQYF
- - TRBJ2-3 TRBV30 TGTGCCTGGAGCCGCGGATCTAATACGCAGTATTTT CAWSRGSNTQYF
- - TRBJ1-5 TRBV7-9 TGTGCCAGCAGCCCTCGGGAGGTCTATCAGCCCCAGCATTTT CASSPREVYQPQHF
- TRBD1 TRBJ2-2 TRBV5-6 TGTGCCAGCAGCTCGGTGGGACAGTCGAACACCGGGGAGCTGTTTTTT CASSSVGQSNTGELFF
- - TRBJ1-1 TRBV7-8 TGTGCCAGCAGCTACAGGCAGGCGAACACTGAAGCTTTCTTT CASSYRQANTEAFF
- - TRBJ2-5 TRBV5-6 TGTGCCAGCAGCCTCTGGGGAGTCCTGGGGGAGACCCAGTACTTC CASSLWGVLGETQYF